The clone carrying this T cell receptor beta chain was seen a handful of times. Its antigen is as yet unknown. CDR3 length equals 11 residues. Trimming stripped 6 bases from V and 3 bases from J, with 3 bases between. CDR1 and CDR2 from the germline V gene are LGHNT and FRNRAP. The sample originates from a study of vaccination and CD4 T cells after COVID-19. The wider study: In the convalescent cohort, there were six males and four females, two of them Hispanic. Stimulation of cells relied on overlapping spike peptides derived from SARS-CoV-2, HCoV-NL63, HCoV-OC43 and HCoV-229E. The authors gave control cultures a CEFX pool, an HIV-1 Nef pool, or no peptide.

Regarding treatment: approximately nine-day PBMC culture with coronavirus spike peptide pools or control peptides (ViraFEST assay). Before TCRs were sequenced, ViraFEST expanded antigen-specific T cells with peptide pools. An Oncomine TCR Beta short-read assay was used to sequence the DNA from cultured CD4+ T cells. TCRdb used MiXCR to reprocess the PCR reads, holding one entry per CDR3 protein. The profile covers about 13,000 distinct CDR3 sequences, with about 50% appearing a single time and roughly 12% taken by the ten largest. The sequence was obtained from a human donor who had recovered from COVID-19. The chain combines TRBV12-5 with TRBJ1-5; D is undetermined. Sequenced sample: CD4+ T cells from blood, cultured in vitro. The CDR3 DNA reads as TGTGCTAGTGGCTACAATCAGCCCCAGCATTTT. This sequence encodes CASGYNQPQHF.